One and the same sample provided the 32 T cell receptor beta chains below, sequenced in a study of blood T cells in healthy people across ages. Using a J-beta primer mix together with a sample-barcoded 5' primer, a second PCR was run for about 7 to 12 cycles. TCRdb re-called the 5' RACE reads with MiXCR, one entry per CDR3 protein. The sample records about 590,000 distinct CDR3 sequences, about 30% being singletons. Source material: blood. The receptors were sampled from a woman older than 75 in good health.

A remark on this clonotype: Just one base apart from a much larger clone, this may be a read error. The limits of the CDR3 on the DNA are not certain, so only TCRdb's listed CDR3 is given. The V gene is TRBV20-1, the J gene TRBJ1-2; no check of the table's D call, TRBD1, against the DNA was made. The CDR3 contains 13 residues when both ends are counted. Germline-derived CDR1 and CDR2 are DFQATT and SNEGSKA (reference sequence). The CDR3 loop reads CSADQTGPYGCTF.

CDR3 coding DNA: TGTGCCTGGAGTGTACTAAGTCCCCGTGAGTACTTC. Residues: CAWSVLSPREYF. The chain uses TRBV30 and TRBJ2-5; unclear D gene. Germline V CDR1 and CDR2: GTSNPN, SVGIG (reference sequence). The CDR3 consists of 12 residues. Deletions cut 0 bases from V and 12 bases from J, with 14 bases between. The full variable domain, completed using reference TRBV30 and TRBJ2-5, is SQTIHQWPATLVQPVGSPLSLECTVEGTSNPNLYWYRQAAGRGLQLLFYSVGIGQISSEVPQNLSASRPQDRQFILSSKKLLLSDSGFYLCAWSVLSPREYFGPGTRLLVL.

The chain joins TRBV7-8 to TRBJ2-1, with 16 bases that match TRBD2. The CDR3 covers 17 residues. V lost 5 bases and J lost 10; bases outside the gene matches: 11. Germline V CDR1 and CDR2: SGHVS, FQNEAQ. The CDR3 DNA sequence: TGTGCCAGCAGCGGGACTAGCGGGGGGGTTAGGTCCTACGAGCAGTTCTTC. Protein: CASSGTSGGVRSYEQFF. Variable domain in full (rest from reference TRBV7-8 and TRBJ2-1): GAGVSQSPRYKVAKRGQDVALRCDPISGHVSLFWYQQALGQGPEFLTYFQNEAQLDKSGLPSDRFFAERPEGSVSTLKIQRTQQEDSAVYLCASSGTSGGVRSYEQFFGPGTRLTVL.

Many counts were recorded for this clonotype. V gene TRBV12-3 or TRBV12-4 combines with J gene TRBJ2-7, with D perhaps being TRBD1 or TRBD2 (7 bases each). Trimming left V 5 bases short and J 2 bases short, with 13 bases between. CDR3 size: 14 residues. This chain's CDR3 is CASSRQGGPYEQYF. The CDR3 bases are TGTGCCAGCAGTAGACAGGGAGGGCCCTACGAGCAGTACTTC.

This clonotype was detected a few times. Sequence at one end of the junction differs from germline and may be a read error. The chain has TRBV28 and TRBJ1-2; D perhaps matches TRBD1 (5 bases). The CDR3 totals 14 residues. Germline loops: CDR1 MDHEN, CDR2 SYDVKM. In DNA, the CDR3 is TGTACCAGCAGTCAATCGGGACGGACGTATGGCTACACCTTC. Its protein product is CTSSQSGRTYGYTF.

This clonotype was seen repeatedly, ten times or more. V is TRBV7-3 and J is TRBJ2-1, with TRBD2 as a possible D gene (6 bases). The germline V and J ends were trimmed by 1 base and 7 bases, with 11 bases remaining between them. CDR1 SGHTA and CDR2 FQGTGA come from the germline V gene. The CDR3 is 14 amino acids. This chain's CDR3 is CASSLSGARNEQFF. CDR3 bases: TGTGCCAGCAGCTTAAGCGGGGCCAGAAATGAGCAGTTCTTC.

This clonotype was counted ten times or more. V and J are TRBV6-5 and TRBJ1-2; no clear D gene. V was trimmed by 2 bases and J by 4 bases, leaving 14 bases between them. Germline V gene data show CDR1 as MNHEY and CDR2 as SVGAGI. This CDR3 region has 15 residues. CDR3 sequence (DNA): TGTGCCAGCAGTTACCTGCGGGAGGAGGCCTATGGCTACACCTTC. Protein product: CASSYLREEAYGYTF.

On this clonotype: Being one base from a much bigger clone, this may be a read error. The rearrangement uses TRBV21-1 and TRBJ2-1; the D call TRBD2 from the table was never checked on the DNA. TRBV21-1 is a pseudogene segment. This CDR3 is 17 amino acids long. CDR3 amino acids: CASSQKAVPYPIYEQFF. For the CDR3, the DNA is TGTGCCAGCAGCCAAAAAGCGGTACCATATCCCATCTACGAGCAGTTCTTC.

Concerning this clonotype: With a much larger clone just one base away, this may be a read error. This chain joins TRBV6-5 and TRBJ2-7; D is unresolved. The germline V and J ends were trimmed by 0 bases and 6 bases, with 9 bases remaining between them. The CDR3 is made up of 13 amino acids. In germline, CDR1 is MNHEY, CDR2 SVGAGI. This CDR3 reads CASSYSSQSEQYF. The CDR3 DNA is TGTGCCAGCAGTTACTCTTCCCAGTCCGAGCAGTACTTC.

This clonotype was seen ten or more times. The chain uses TRBV7-6 and TRBJ1-2; 8 bases are shared with TRBD1. Germline CDR1 reads SGHVS; CDR2 reads FNYEAQ. This CDR3 is 14 amino acids long. Losses at the gene ends were 6 bases for V and 9 bases for J; bases not matched to a gene: 12. The DNA of the CDR3 is TGTGCCAGCAGTATGGAGACAGGGGTAGTTAGCTACACCTTC. Its protein is CASSMETGVVSYTF.

The sample holds one count of this clonotype. The chain recombines TRBV12-3 or TRBV12-4 with TRBJ2-4, with 13 nucleotides matching TRBD2. The DNA matches TRBJ2-5 better at its end, which makes the J call doubtful. This CDR3 region has 20 residues. CDR3 nucleotide sequence: TGTGCCAGCAGTTTAGCGGGGGGACAGGGAGGACTAGCGGGAGTGGAGACCCAGTACTTC. This codes for CASSLAGGQGGLAGVETQYF.

V and J are TRBV4-3 and TRBJ2-2; 11 bases map to TRBD2. The CDR3 length is 17 residues. V was pared by 1 base and J by 6 bases, with 7 bases of the junction left unmatched. CDR1 and CDR2 (germline): LGHNA, YSLEER. This CDR3 is CASSQALAGGPAGELFF. CDR3 nucleotide sequence: TGCGCCAGCAGCCAAGCCTTAGCGGGGGGGCCGGCCGGGGAGCTGTTTTTT.

The count of this clonotype is one. The genes are TRBV27 and TRBJ1-2, with D possibly being TRBD1 (6 bases). Trimming shortened V by 3 bases and J by 7 bases, and 12 bases separated the two germline ends. The CDR3 totals 13 residues. In germline, CDR1 is MNHEY, CDR2 SMNVEV (reference sequence). This chain's CDR3 is CASSFRGGCGYTF. The CDR3 region has the DNA TGTGCCAGCAGTTTTAGGGGGGGATGTGGCTACACCTTC.

As for this clonotype: The germline gene is not matched at one end of the junction; a read error may be the cause. The V gene is TRBV6-1, the J gene TRBJ1-1; the D is unclear. The CDR3 runs 13 residues. Germline V gene data show CDR1 as MNHNS and CDR2 as SASEGT. The CDR3 loop is CAGSENPNTEAFF. DNA for the CDR3: TGTGCCGGCAGTGAAAACCCGAACACTGAAGCTTTCTTT.

The J gene is TRBJ1-2, the V gene TRBV6-1; D is perhaps TRBD1 (5 bases). Germline V gene sequence: CDR1 MNHNS, CDR2 SASEGT. CDR3 size: 15 residues. The V end was cut by 0 bases, the J end by 3 bases, with 11 bases between. CDR3 in amino acids: CASSEALLGDYGYTF. CDR3 DNA: TGTGCCAGCAGTGAAGCGCTCCTAGGGGACTATGGCTACACCTTC.

The rearrangement links TRBV6-1 to TRBJ1-1; D perhaps matches TRBD1 (6 bases). The germline V and J ends were trimmed by 6 bases and 3 bases, with 17 bases remaining between them. CDR1 MNHNS and CDR2 SASEGT come from the germline V gene. This CDR3 has 15 amino acids. The CDR3 sequence: CASRTGGGGYTEAFF. CDR3 DNA: TGTGCCAGCAGAACCGGGGGAGGGGGATACACTGAAGCTTTCTTT.

This clonotype was detected many times. The rearrangement joins TRBV20-1 to TRBJ2-1, with 9 bases matching TRBD2. V lost 7 bases and J lost 0; bases outside the gene matches: 10. The CDR3 covers 16 residues. The V gene's germline CDR1 is DFQATT and CDR2 SNEGSKA (reference sequence). The DNA for the CDR3 is TGCAGTGGTAGTCCAGCGGGGGGTTACTCCTACAATGAGCAGTTCTTC. Its protein product is CSGSPAGGYSYNEQFF.

The chain is built from TRBV5-1 and TRBJ1-2; TRBD1 agrees at 8 bases. Trimming removed 4 bases from V and 5 bases from J; junction bases left unmatched: 10. The CDR3 runs to 15 residues. Per germline, CDR1 SGHRS and CDR2 YFSETQ. This chain's CDR3 is CASSPGTGGRYGYTF. The CDR3 DNA follows: TGCGCCAGCAGCCCTGGGACAGGTGGACGTTATGGCTACACCTTC.

This clonotype was observed a handful of times. The rearrangement uses TRBV20-1 and TRBJ2-3, with 8 bases identical to TRBD2. V lost 3 bases to trimming and J lost 4 bases; unmatched junction nucleotides: 6. Germline V CDR1 and CDR2: DFQATT, SNEGSKA (reference sequence). This CDR3 region has 14 residues. CDR3 DNA sequence: TGCAGTGCTAGTACGGGGGGGGCTCCAGATACGCAGTATTTT. Encoded protein: CSASTGGAPDTQYF.

This clonotype was recorded many times. The chain combines TRBV20-1 with TRBJ1-6; D may be TRBD1 (5 bases). The germline V and J ends were trimmed by 5 bases and 10 bases, with 15 bases remaining between them. Germline assignment: CDR1 DFQATT and CDR2 SNEGSKA (reference sequence). The CDR3 totals 13 residues. The CDR3 loop is CSAAGFGDSPLHF. CDR3 in DNA: TGCAGTGCTGCGGGCTTTGGGGACTCACCCCTCCACTTT.

This clonotype showed up many times. This rearrangement joins TRBV15 to TRBJ1-4; D uncertain. Germline V gene data show CDR1 as LNHNV and CDR2 as YYDKDF (reference sequence). V lost 1 base and J lost 0, with 6 bases in between. The CDR3 sequence is 15 residues long. CDR3 sequence (DNA): TGTGCCACCAGCAGAGGTAGAGCAACTAATGAAAAACTGTTTTTT. Translating gives CATSRGRATNEKLFF.

This clonotype came up many times. The chain is built from TRBV20-1 and TRBJ1-4; D is possibly TRBD1 (5 bases). Trimming cost V 0 bases and J 5 bases, with 16 bases left between them. Per the germline V gene, CDR1 is DFQATT and CDR2 is SNEGSKA (reference sequence). The CDR3 covers 16 residues. The CDR3 nucleotides are TGCAGTGCTAGAGACTACGGGACGTCACTCAATGAAAAACTGTTTTTT. Encoded protein: CSARDYGTSLNEKLFF.

This clonotype showed up many times. The chain combines TRBV7-9 with TRBJ1-1, with unresolved D. CDR1 SEHNR and CDR2 FQNEAQ come from the germline V gene (reference sequence). The V end was cut by 6 bases, the J end by 0 bases, with 17 bases between. The CDR3 is made up of 16 amino acids. The CDR3 loop reads CASSLLPTGLNTEAFF. The CDR3 DNA reads as TGTGCCAGCAGTTTACTCCCGACTGGACTGAACACTGAAGCTTTCTTT.

This sequence joins TRBV4-3 and TRBJ2-7, with D maybe TRBD2 (5 bases). Germline lookup yields CDR1 LGHNA and CDR2 YSLEER. V lost 5 bases and J 1 base, leaving 12 bases between the germline ends. The CDR3 is 14 residues long. CDR3 coding DNA: TGCGCCAGCAGCTTTAAAAGGGAGTCCTACGAGCAGTACTTC. Amino acid sequence: CASSFKRESYEQYF.

This clonotype occurred many times. The chain is built from TRBV4-3 and TRBJ2-7; 11 nucleotides line up with TRBD1. CDR1 is LGHNA and CDR2 is YSLEER in the germline V gene. The CDR3 is 15 residues long. V shed 4 bases and J 3 bases; nucleotides not matched to a gene: 5. The CDR3: CASSLGTGGLYEQYF. DNA of the CDR3: TGCGCCAGCAGCCTCGGGACAGGGGGACTCTACGAGCAGTACTTC.

The gene calls are TRBV3-1 and TRBJ1-4; a possible D gene is TRBD1 (6 bases). V gave up 2 bases and J gave up 14 bases, with 15 bases separating them. This CDR3 is built from 13 residues. The germline CDR1 and CDR2 sequences are LGHDT and YNNKEL (reference sequence). The CDR3 spells CASSQFKGEKLFF. CDR3 sequence (DNA): TGTGCCAGCAGCCAATTTAAGGGGGAGAAGCTGTTTTTT. Complete variable domain (other parts from reference TRBV3-1 and TRBJ1-4): DTAVSQTPKYLVTQMGNDKSIKCEQNLGHDTMYWYKQDSKKFLKIMFSYNNKELIINETVPNRFSPKSPDKAHLNLHINSLELGDSAVYFCASSQFKGEKLFFGSGTQLSVL.

V is TRBV7-2 and J is TRBJ2-1; 9 bases match TRBD1. The CDR3 runs to 15 residues. The J segment lost 5 bases and the V segment lost 3 bases, leaving 5 bases of the junction unmatched. The germline CDR1 and CDR2 sequences are SGHTA and FQGNSA. The CDR3 loop is CASSFDRGAHNEQFF. CDR3 sequence (DNA): TGTGCCAGCAGCTTTGACAGGGGGGCCCACAATGAGCAGTTCTTC.

This clonotype was detected once. A much more abundant neighbour one base away suggests this may be a read error. This chain joins TRBV20-1 and TRBJ2-6; 11 nucleotides match TRBD1. Germline V gene data show CDR1 as DFQATT and CDR2 as SNEGSKA (reference sequence). CDR3 length equals 18 residues. V lost 6 bases, J lost 0 bases, and 10 bases stayed unmatched. Here the CDR3 reads CSASGEGQGGSGANVLTF. DNA of the CDR3: TGCAGTGCCTCGGGGGAGGGACAGGGGGGCTCTGGGGCCAACGTCCTGACTTTC.

Comments on this clonotype: A junction boundary mismatches the germline segment, possibly from a read error. The V call is TRBV7-7, the J call TRBJ2-5; no definite D call. Germline CDR1 reads SSHAT; CDR2 reads FNYEAQ (reference sequence). CDR3 length: 18 residues. As DNA, the CDR3 is TGTGCTAGCAGCTTATTTCATAACAGACAAATTTTACCAAATACCCAGTACTTC. Translated, it gives CASSLFHNRQILPNTQYF.

The chain combines TRBV2 with TRBJ2-5, with TRBD1 matching 7 bases. The end of the DNA fits TRBJ2-7 better, so the J call may be wrong. CDR1 SNHLY and CDR2 FYNNEI come from the germline V gene. The CDR3 totals 12 residues. The CDR3 sequence is CASSQGQSEQYF. DNA of the CDR3: TGTGCCAGCAGCCAGGGACAGTCCGAGCAGTACTTC.

In regard to this clonotype: A much larger clone lies one base from this, so it may be a read error. The chain joins TRBV20-1 to TRBJ2-5; D is perhaps TRBD2 (6 bases). Germline CDR1 is DFQATT and CDR2 is SNEGSKA (reference sequence). The CDR3 sequence is 14 residues long. V was cut by 6 bases and J by 11 bases, with 25 bases left in between. The CDR3 spells CSAEPGESYNEQYF. For the CDR3, the DNA is TGCAGTGCCGAACCGGGGGAGTCCTACAATGAGCAGTACTTC.

This rearrangement joins TRBV6-5 to TRBJ2-7, with 9 nucleotides matching TRBD1. Looked up from germline, CDR1 is MNHEY and CDR2 is SVGAGI. V was clipped by 8 bases and J by 12 bases; unmatched bases: 14. This CDR3 contains 13 residues. The CDR3 loop reads CASERQGEETRYF. In DNA, the CDR3 is TGTGCCAGCGAAAGACAGGGGGAAGAGACCCGGTACTTC.